One sample yielded the 2 T cell receptor beta chains listed below, sequenced in a study of blood T cell repertoires in COVID-19. TCRdb's copy holds only in-frame clones and misses some; the assay was immunoSEQ multiplex PCR. The sample yields about 240,000 clones, 82% seen once. The sequencing sample was made of peripheral blood. The receptors were gathered from a woman aged 18-29 years with acute or convalescent COVID-19.

V and J are TRBV30 and TRBJ2-5, with 7 positions matching TRBD1. CDR1 and CDR2 (germline): GTSNPN, SVGIG (reference sequence). Trimming removed 7 bases from V and 0 bases from J; junction bases left unmatched: 5. The length of the CDR3 is 13 residues. The CDR3 loop is CASQGVDQETQYF. The CDR3 DNA is TGTGCCTCCCAGGGGGTGGACCAAGAGACCCAGTACTTC.

This clone was seen only a few times. The genes are TRBV13 and TRBJ1-5, with 9 bases identical to TRBD1. CDR1 and CDR2 (germline): PRHDT, FYEKMQ (reference sequence). The CDR3 has 18 residues. Trimming at V came to 2 bases and at J to 2 bases, leaving 10 bases not matched to a gene. The CDR3 bases are TGTGCCAGCAGCTTATGTTCGGGACAGGGCTTTTGCAATCAGCCCCAGCATTTT. Encoded protein: CASSLCSGQGFCNQPQHF. Full variable domain (rest looked up from reference TRBV13 and TRBJ1-5): AAGVIQSPRHLIKEKRETATLKCYPIPRHDTVYWYQQGPGQDPQFLISFYEKMQSDKGSIPDRFSAQQFSDYHSELNMSSLELGDSALYFCASSLCSGQGFCNQPQHFGDGTRLSIL.